This TCR beta chain came from a study of cytomegalovirus exposure and HLA in healthy donors. Study conclusions and caveats: A reported reduction in N-insertions relative to the roughly 670-donor mean was seen in an Asian-associated ancestry cluster in a later analysis. A few V segments could not be told apart, such as TRBV6-2 and TRBV6-3, and were left out.

V dropped 0 bases and J dropped 0; count of bases not matched to a gene: 14. This CDR3 is built from 20 residues. CDR1 is LNHDA and CDR2 is SQIVND in the germline V gene (reference sequence). Healthy bone marrow donors made up the cohort. For this clone: Its antigen is unidentified.

PCR was performed using 60 Vbeta and 13 Jbeta primers. Clones were sequenced by immunoSEQ multiplex PCR, and TCRdb holds only the in-frame ones, with some missing. The sample has some 97,000 clones; 76% are singletons. The sample consisted of PBMCs. V is TRBV19 and J is TRBJ1-5; 7 positions match TRBD1. The clonotype comes from a woman between 50 and 59 years old in good health and CMV-seropositive. The CDR3 loop reads CASSIDGTVSPGYSNQPQHF. DNA of the CDR3: TGTGCCAGTAGTATAGATGGGACAGTTTCCCCCGGATATAGCAATCAGCCCCAGCATTTT.